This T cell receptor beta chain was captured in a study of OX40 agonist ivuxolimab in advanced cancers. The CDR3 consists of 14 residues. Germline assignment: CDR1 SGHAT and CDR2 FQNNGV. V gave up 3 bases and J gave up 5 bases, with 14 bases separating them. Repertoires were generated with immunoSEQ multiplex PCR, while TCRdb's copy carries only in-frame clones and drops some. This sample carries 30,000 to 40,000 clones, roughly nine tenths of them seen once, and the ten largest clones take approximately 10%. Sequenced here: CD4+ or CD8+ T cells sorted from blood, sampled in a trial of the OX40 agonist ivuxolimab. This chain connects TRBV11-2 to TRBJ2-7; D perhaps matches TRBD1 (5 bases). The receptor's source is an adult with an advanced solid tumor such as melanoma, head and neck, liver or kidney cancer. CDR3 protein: CASSLNGRANEQYF. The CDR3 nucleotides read TGTGCCAGCAGCTTGAACGGCAGGGCAAACGAGCAGTACTTC.